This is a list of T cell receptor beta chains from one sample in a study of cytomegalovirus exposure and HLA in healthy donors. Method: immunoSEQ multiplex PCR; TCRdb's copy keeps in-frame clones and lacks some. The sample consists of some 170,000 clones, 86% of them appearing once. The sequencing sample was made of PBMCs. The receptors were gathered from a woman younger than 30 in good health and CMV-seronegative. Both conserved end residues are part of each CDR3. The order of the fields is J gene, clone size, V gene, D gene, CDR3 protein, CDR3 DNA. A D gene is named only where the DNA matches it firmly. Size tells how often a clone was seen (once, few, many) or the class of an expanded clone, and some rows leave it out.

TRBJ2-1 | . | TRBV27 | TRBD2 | CASSFSPTSGITGEQFF | TGTGCCAGCAGTTTTTCCCCGACTAGCGGGATAACGGGAGAGCAGTTCTTC
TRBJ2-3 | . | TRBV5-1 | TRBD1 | CASRPGQLTDTQYF | TGCGCCAGCAGGCCGGGACAGCTCACAGATACGCAGTATTTT
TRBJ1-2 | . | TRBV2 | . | CASRAKEGRYGYTF | TGTGCCAGCAGAGCGAAGGAGGGACGCTATGGCTACACCTTC
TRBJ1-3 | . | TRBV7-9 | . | CASSPGSGNTIYF | TGTGCCAGCAGCCCAGGATCTGGAAACACCATATATTTT
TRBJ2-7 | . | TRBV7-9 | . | CASSPATGSYEQYF | TGTGCCAGCAGCCCAGCCACCGGGAGCTACGAGCAGTACTTC
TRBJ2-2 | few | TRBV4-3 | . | CASSRESGVGELFF | TGCGCCAGCAGCCGAGAGAGCGGAGTCGGGGAGCTGTTTTTT
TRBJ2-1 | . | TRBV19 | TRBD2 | CASSLGSGGRYNEQFF | TGTGCCAGTAGTTTAGGTAGCGGGGGGCGATACAATGAGCAGTTCTTC
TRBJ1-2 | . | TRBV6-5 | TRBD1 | CASSFHNRGCNYGYTF | TGTGCCAGCAGTTTCCACAACAGGGGCTGTAACTATGGCTACACCTTC
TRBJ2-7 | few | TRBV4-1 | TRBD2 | CASSHSGTLYEQYF | TGCGCCAGCAGCCATAGCGGGACTCTCTACGAGCAGTACTTC
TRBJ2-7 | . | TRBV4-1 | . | CASSQAFSSYEQYF | TGCGCCAGCAGCCAAGCCTTTAGCTCCTACGAGCAGTACTTC
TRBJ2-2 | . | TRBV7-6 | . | CASSLVAVGELFF | TGTGCCAGCAGCTTGGTAGCTGTCGGGGAGCTGTTTTTT
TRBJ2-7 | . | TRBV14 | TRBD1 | CASSLGGTGGYEQYF | TGTGCCAGCAGCCTAGGCGGGACAGGGGGTTACGAGCAGTACTTC
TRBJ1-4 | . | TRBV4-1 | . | CASRGVRDEKLFF | TGCGCCAGCAGAGGGGTTCGGGATGAAAAACTGTTTTTT
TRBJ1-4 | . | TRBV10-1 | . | CASSKDQGAEKLFF | TGCGCCAGCTCCAAGGATCAAGGGGCTGAAAAACTGTTTTTT
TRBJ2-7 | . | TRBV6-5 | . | CASSRTGTYEQYF | TGTGCCAGCAGTCGGACGGGGACCTACGAGCAGTACTTC
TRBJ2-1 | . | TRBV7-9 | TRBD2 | CASSFRSGSDYNEQFF | TGTGCCAGCAGCTTCCGCAGCGGGAGTGATTACAATGAGCAGTTCTTC
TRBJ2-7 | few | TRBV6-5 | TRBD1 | CASTTGGYEQYF | TGTGCCAGCACGACAGGGGGGTACGAGCAGTACTTC
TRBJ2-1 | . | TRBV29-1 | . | CSVKLVITNEQFF | TGCAGCGTAAAACTCGTTATAACCAATGAGCAGTTCTTC
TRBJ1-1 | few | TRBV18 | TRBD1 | CASSPPGQRVPEAFF | TGTGCCAGCTCACCACCGGGACAGAGGGTCCCTGAAGCTTTCTTT
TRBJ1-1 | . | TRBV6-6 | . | CASSYGGGYTEAFF | TGTGCCAGCAGTTACGGGGGCGGTTACACTGAAGCTTTCTTT
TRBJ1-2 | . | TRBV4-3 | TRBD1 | CASSQAGTGHRYTF | TGCGCCAGCAGCCAAGCGGGGACAGGTCACCGCTACACCTTC
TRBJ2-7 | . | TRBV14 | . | CASSQGRRSYEQYF | TGTGCCAGCAGCCAGGGGCGAAGATCCTACGAGCAGTACTTC
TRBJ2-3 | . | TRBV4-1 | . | CASSQVGAVPTSTDTQYF | TGCGCCAGCAGCCAAGTAGGGGCAGTGCCCACTAGCACAGATACGCAGTATTTT
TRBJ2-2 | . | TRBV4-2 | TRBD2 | CAGGTGLADNTGELFF | TGTGCCGGGGGAACTGGACTAGCAGATAACACCGGGGAGCTGTTTTTT
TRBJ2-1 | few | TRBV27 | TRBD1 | CASQLPGGSGQNEQFF | TGTGCCAGTCAACTCCCAGGGGGATCCGGTCAGAATGAGCAGTTCTTC
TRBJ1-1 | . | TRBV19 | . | CASLGTPTEAFF | TGTGCCAGTTTAGGGACTCCTACTGAAGCTTTCTTT
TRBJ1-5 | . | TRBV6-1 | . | CASSVEVYSNQPQHF | TGTGCCAGCAGTGTGGAGGTCTATAGCAATCAGCCCCAGCATTTT
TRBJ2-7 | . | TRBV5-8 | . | CASSLGVNRASYEQYF | TGTGCCAGCAGCTTGGGGGTAAACAGGGCCTCCTACGAGCAGTACTTC
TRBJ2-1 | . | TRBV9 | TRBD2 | CASSVGTSGRMNEQFF | TGTGCCAGCAGCGTCGGGACTAGCGGGAGGATGAATGAGCAGTTCTTC
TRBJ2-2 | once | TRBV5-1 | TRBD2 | CASSFVLAGGHTGELFF | TGCGCCAGCAGCTTTGTCTTGGCGGGGGGGCACACCGGGGAGCTGTTTTTT
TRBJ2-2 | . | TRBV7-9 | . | CASSFTGAGELFF | TGTGCCAGCAGCTTTACAGGAGCCGGGGAGCTGTTTTTT
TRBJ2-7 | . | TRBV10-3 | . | CAIGTYVGDPKPSYEQYF | TGTGCCATCGGGACATATGTGGGGGACCCAAAGCCCTCCTACGAGCAGTACTTC
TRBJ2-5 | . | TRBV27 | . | CASISYIGQQETQYF | TGTGCCAGCATCTCATATATCGGACAGCAAGAGACCCAGTACTTC
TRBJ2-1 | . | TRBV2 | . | CASSEGTGVRNNEQFF | TGTGCCAGCAGTGAGGGGACGGGAGTTCGAAACAATGAGCAGTTCTTC
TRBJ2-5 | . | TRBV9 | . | CASSAQQGRETQYF | TGTGCCAGCAGCGCACAACAGGGAAGAGAGACCCAGTACTTC
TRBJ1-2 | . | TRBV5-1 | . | CASSGAWDYGYTF | TGCGCCAGCAGCGGGGCTTGGGACTATGGCTACACCTTC
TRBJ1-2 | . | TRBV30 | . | CAWSVQGFYGYTF | TGTGCCTGGTCCGTACAGGGTTTCTATGGCTACACCTTC
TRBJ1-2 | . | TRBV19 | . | CASSPLDSPSYGYTF | TGTGCCAGTAGTCCCTTGGACAGTCCTTCATATGGCTACACCTTC
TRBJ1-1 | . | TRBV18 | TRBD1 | CASSQSTGMNTEAFF | TGTGCCAGCTCACAGTCGACAGGGATGAACACTGAAGCTTTCTTT
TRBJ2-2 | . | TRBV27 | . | CASSLSFGFTGELFF | TGTGCCAGCAGTTTATCGTTCGGTTTCACCGGGGAGCTGTTTTTT
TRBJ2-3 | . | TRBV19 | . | CASSIAQITDTQYF | TGTGCCAGTAGTATAGCTCAGATCACAGATACGCAGTATTTT
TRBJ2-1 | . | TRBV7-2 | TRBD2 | CASSLSYPAGSSYNEQFF | TGTGCCAGCAGCTTATCCTACCCAGCGGGGTCTTCCTACAATGAGCAGTTCTTC
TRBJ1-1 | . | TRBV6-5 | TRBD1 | CASSGDSLNTEAFF | TGTGCCAGCAGTGGGGACAGCCTGAACACTGAAGCTTTCTTT
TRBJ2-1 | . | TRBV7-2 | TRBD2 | CASSPTSGGYNEQFF | TGTGCCAGCAGCCCAACTAGCGGGGGCTACAATGAGCAGTTCTTC
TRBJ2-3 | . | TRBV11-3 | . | CASSFQGTDTQYF | TGTGCCAGCAGCTTTCAGGGAACAGATACGCAGTATTTT
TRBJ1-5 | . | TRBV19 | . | CASSLPDSLPEAQHF | TGTGCCAGTAGTCTCCCGGACAGCCTCCCCGAGGCCCAGCATTTT
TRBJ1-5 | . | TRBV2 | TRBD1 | CASSRRQGGDQPQHF | TGTGCCAGCAGTAGGCGACAGGGGGGGGATCAGCCCCAGCATTTT
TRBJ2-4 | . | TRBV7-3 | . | CASSLTSGKNIQYF | TGTGCCAGCAGCTTAACGTCGGGTAAAAACATTCAGTACTTC
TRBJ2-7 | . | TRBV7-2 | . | CASSLRGKGYEQYF | TGTGCCAGCAGCTTACGGGGGAAGGGTTACGAGCAGTACTTC
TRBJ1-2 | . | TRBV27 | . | CASSPQTTAPYGYTF | TGTGCCAGCAGTCCCCAAACCACAGCTCCCTATGGCTACACCTTC
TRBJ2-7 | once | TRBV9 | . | CASSVDGGTYEQYF | TGTGCCAGCAGCGTAGACGGGGGTACCTACGAGCAGTACTTC
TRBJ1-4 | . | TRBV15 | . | CATRGNLGGNEKLFF | TGTGCCACCAGGGGGAACCTTGGGGGGAATGAAAAACTGTTTTTT
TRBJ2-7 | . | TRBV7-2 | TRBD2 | CASSRTSGSSPYEQYF | TGTGCCAGCAGCCGAACAAGCGGGAGCTCTCCCTACGAGCAGTACTTC
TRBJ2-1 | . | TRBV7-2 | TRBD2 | CASSLSGGRGDEQFF | TGTGCCAGCAGCTTAAGCGGGGGGCGGGGAGATGAGCAGTTCTTC
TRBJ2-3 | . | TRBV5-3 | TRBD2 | CARSHTGTSGSTDTQYF | TGTGCCAGAAGCCATACCGGGACTAGCGGTTCCACAGATACGCAGTATTTT
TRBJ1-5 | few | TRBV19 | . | CASSIQGSGQPQHF | TGTGCCAGTAGTATACAAGGGTCGGGGCAGCCCCAGCATTTT
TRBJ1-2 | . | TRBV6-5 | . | CAIGGGPEKGYGYTF | TGTGCCATAGGGGGGGGGCCTGAAAAGGGCTATGGCTACACCTTC